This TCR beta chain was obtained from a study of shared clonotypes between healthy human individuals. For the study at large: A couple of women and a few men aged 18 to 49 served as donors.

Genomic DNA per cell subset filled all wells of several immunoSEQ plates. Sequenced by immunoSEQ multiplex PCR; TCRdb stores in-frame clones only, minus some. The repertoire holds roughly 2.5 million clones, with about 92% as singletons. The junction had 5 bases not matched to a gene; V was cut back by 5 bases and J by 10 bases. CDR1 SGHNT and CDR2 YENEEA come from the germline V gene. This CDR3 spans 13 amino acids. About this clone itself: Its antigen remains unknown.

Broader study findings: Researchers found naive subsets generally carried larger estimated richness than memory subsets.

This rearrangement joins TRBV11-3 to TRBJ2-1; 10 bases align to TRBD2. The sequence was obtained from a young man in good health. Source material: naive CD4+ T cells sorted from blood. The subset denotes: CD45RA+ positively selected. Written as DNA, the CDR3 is TGTGCCAGCAGCCTCCAACTAGCGGGGGAGCAGTTCTTC. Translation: CASSLQLAGEQFF. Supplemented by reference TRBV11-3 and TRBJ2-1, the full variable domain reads EAGVVQSPRYKIIEKKQPVAFWCNPISGHNTLYWYLQNLGQGPELLIRYENEEAVDDSQLPKDRFSAERLKGVDSTLKIQPAELGDSAVYLCASSLQLAGEQFFGPGTRLTVL.